This TCR beta chain originates from a study of brain T cells in children with intractable seizures. As for this clone: As yet, its antigen is unknown.

V lost 5 bases, J lost 0 bases, and 21 bases lay in between. The length of the CDR3 is 18 residues. CDR1 is SGHVS and CDR2 is FQNEAQ in the germline V gene. Study-level points and caveats: Pre-surgery blood may have been undersampled, hiding some clones.

Clones were read by immunoSEQ multiplex PCR, and TCRdb kept only the in-frame ones, dropping some. The sample includes roughly 110,000 clones, 85% to 95% of them seen just once. The origin of this receptor is a boy under three years old with hemimegalencephaly and intractable seizures. The chain combines TRBV7-8 with TRBJ2-3; D gene ambiguous. The sequencing used peripheral blood, collected at surgery. Here the CDR3 DNA reads TGTGCCAGCAGCCGCCGTATCCTTCCCTCCCCTAGCACAGATACGCAGTATTTT. Translation: CASSRRILPSPSTDTQYF.